This passage covers 23 T cell receptor beta chains from one sample sequenced in a study of a mutant IDH1 vaccine in newly diagnosed glioma. Antigens of these TCRs are unknown. Regarding time point: week 23, last vaccination. Each dose of the vaccine consisted of 300 ug of mutant IDH1 20-mer peptide, with topical imiquimod. Sequencing was performed with immunoSEQ multiplex PCR; in TCRdb, only in-frame clones are kept and a portion is missing. The data show approximately 82,000 clones, roughly 85% seen once. This specimen was PBMCs, taken from a glioma patient whose treatment included an IDH1 peptide vaccine. These receptors came from a woman aged 45-59 years with glioma.

This clone was recorded a few times. The rearrangement joins TRBV18 to TRBJ1-2; TRBD1 might be the D (5 bases). The length of the CDR3 is 13 residues. The V gene's germline CDR1 is KGHSH and CDR2 LQKENI. V lost 1 base, J lost 4 bases, and 7 bases lay in between. The CDR3 sequence: CASSPLDSYGYTF. The CDR3 DNA sequence: TGTGCCAGCTCACCACTAGACAGCTATGGCTACACCTTC.

In its sample, this clone was seen once. V usage is TRBV7-8 and J usage is TRBJ2-7; 7 bases fit TRBD2. CDR3 length: 14 amino acids. The V gene end was trimmed by 1 base and the J gene end by 3 bases; junction bases not matched to a gene: 3. Per germline, CDR1 SGHVS and CDR2 FQNEAQ. Here the CDR3 reads CASSLGKRGYEQYF. The CDR3 coding sequence is TGTGCCAGCAGCTTAGGAAAGCGGGGCTACGAGCAGTACTTC.

The chain links TRBV7-3 to TRBJ1-1; TRBD1 agrees at 12 bases. The CDR3 length is 14 residues. Trimming cost V 4 bases and J 6 bases; bases outside gene matches: 3. Germline V gives CDR1 SGHTA, CDR2 FQGTGA. CDR3 residues: CASSSGQGASEAFF. Here the CDR3 DNA reads TGTGCCAGCAGCTCGGGACAGGGGGCGTCTGAAGCTTTCTTT.

The CDR3 bases are TGTGCCAGCAGCGACTCGTACAATGAGCAGTTCTTC. Translating gives CASSDSYNEQFF. This sequence joins TRBV6-6 and TRBJ2-1; no definite D call. Trimming left V 6 bases short and J 4 bases short, with 7 bases between. The CDR3 runs to 12 residues. Germline values: CDR1 MNHNY, CDR2 SVGAGI (reference sequence).

The chain is built from TRBV5-1 and TRBJ2-7; possible D gene TRBD1, 5 bases. Germline V CDR1 and CDR2: SGHRS, YFSETQ. Trimming cost V 2 bases and J 4 bases, with 13 bases left between them. There are 14 residues in the CDR3. DNA of the CDR3: TGCGCCAGCAGCTTTCAGGGATTGATGTACGAGCAGTACTTC. Amino acids: CASSFQGLMYEQYF.

The chain employs TRBV2 and TRBJ2-1, with D perhaps matching TRBD1 (5 bases). The germline V and J ends were trimmed by 4 bases and 8 bases, with 12 bases remaining between them. This CDR3 has 13 amino acids. Germline-derived CDR1 and CDR2 are SNHLY and FYNNEI. As DNA, the CDR3 is TGTGCCAGCAGTGCTGATAGGGGCGATGAGCAGTTCTTC. Residues: CASSADRGDEQFF.

V usage is TRBV29-1 and J usage is TRBJ1-1; no firm D call. The CDR3 is made up of 12 amino acids. Germline values: CDR1 SQVTM, CDR2 ANQGSEA. The ends were cut back, 1 base at V and 4 bases at J, with 7 bases in the middle. The CDR3: CSVEGSATEAFF. CDR3 DNA: TGCAGCGTTGAAGGTAGTGCCACTGAAGCTTTCTTT.

The chain employs TRBV4-1 and TRBJ2-7; maybe TRBD1 (6 bases). CDR1 MGHRA and CDR2 YSYEKL come from the germline V gene. This CDR3 is built from 15 residues. The V end lost 5 bases, the J end lost 4 bases, and 18 bases lay between the germline ends. The CDR3 nucleotides are TGCGCCAGCAGCGATAGGGGTGGGGGCCATTACGAGCAGTACTTC. This sequence encodes CASSDRGGGHYEQYF.

This clone was counted once. This chain uses TRBV25-1 with TRBJ1-5; D gene ambiguous. The germline V and J ends were trimmed by 1 base and 0 bases, with 10 bases remaining between them. CDR1 and CDR2 (germline): MGHDK, SYGVNS. This CDR3 has 16 amino acids. This CDR3 reads CASSESGPVSNQPQHF. The CDR3 DNA reads as TGTGCCAGCAGTGAATCCGGGCCTGTTAGCAATCAGCCCCAGCATTTT.

Details on this clone: Different DNA sequences within this sample yield the same CDR3. This rearrangement joins TRBV19 to TRBJ2-1; D is uncertain. This CDR3 has 12 amino acids. Germline V gene lookup returns CDR1 LNHDA and CDR2 SQIVND (reference sequence). The V and J ends lost 1 base and 8 bases respectively, with 6 bases between them. CDR3 sequence (DNA): TGTGCCAGTAGTATAGGAAGGGATGAGCAGTTCTTC. The encoded protein is CASSIGRDEQFF.

The chain couples TRBV29-1 to TRBJ2-2; perhaps TRBD2 as D (5 bases). CDR1 is SQVTM, CDR2 ANQGSEA, per germline. This CDR3 region has 14 residues. Trimming shortened V by 4 bases and J by 1 base, and 10 bases separated the two germline ends. The CDR3 sequence: CSVGGLMNTGELFF. The CDR3 nucleotides are TGCAGCGTTGGAGGACTCATGAACACCGGGGAGCTGTTTTTT.

DNA for the CDR3: TGTGCCAGCAGCTCTTATGGGCCCCAGAGCCGGCAGTTCTTC. It translates to CASSSYGPQSRQFF. The chain carries TRBV7-3 and TRBJ2-1; D remains unclear. This CDR3 is 14 amino acids long. The V and J ends lost 4 bases and 12 bases respectively, with 19 bases between them. The V gene's germline CDR1 is SGHTA and CDR2 FQGTGA.

This clone was picked up one time. V is TRBV28 and J is TRBJ2-7, with D perhaps matching TRBD1 (5 bases). Germline V gene lookup returns CDR1 MDHEN and CDR2 SYDVKM. Trimming stripped 10 bases from V and 2 bases from J, with 15 bases between. The CDR3 length is 13 residues. The CDR3 region is CATRHRRTYEQYF. CDR3 DNA sequence: TGTGCCACCCGGCACAGGCGAACCTACGAGCAGTACTTC.

V usage is TRBV6-6 and J usage is TRBJ2-1; 16 bases line up with TRBD2. CDR3 size: 15 residues. Germline V gene sequence: CDR1 MNHNY, CDR2 SVGAGI (reference sequence). V lost 7 bases, J lost 9 bases, and 6 bases stayed unmatched. In nucleotides, the CDR3 is TGTGCCAGCACCCCCGGGACTAGCGGGAGGGGTGAGCAGTTCTTC. Encoded protein: CASTPGTSGRGEQFF.

The V gene is TRBV7-9, the J gene TRBJ2-6, with no clear D. The germline gives CDR1 SEHNR, CDR2 FQNEAQ (reference sequence). Trimming removed 5 bases from V and 0 bases from J, with 14 bases in between. The CDR3 extends over 17 amino acids. Here the CDR3 reads CASSLGDAYSGANVLTF. The CDR3 DNA follows: TGTGCCAGCAGCCTCGGTGACGCCTACTCTGGGGCCAACGTCCTGACTTTC.

The V call is TRBV27, the J call TRBJ2-2; TRBD1 agrees at 9 bases. Per the germline V gene, CDR1 is MNHEY and CDR2 is SMNVEV (reference sequence). J gave up 6 bases and V 1 base, and 9 bases lay outside the gene matches. This CDR3 comprises 17 residues. This CDR3 reads CASSLYRTGGAPGELFF. Written as DNA, the CDR3 is TGTGCCAGCAGTTTATACCGAACAGGGGGCGCTCCCGGGGAGCTGTTTTTT.

The chain is built from TRBV4-1 and TRBJ2-5; D is perhaps TRBD1 (6 bases). The CDR3 length is 16 residues. CDR1 MGHRA and CDR2 YSYEKL come from the germline V gene. V gave up 4 bases and J gave up 5 bases, with 20 bases separating them. The CDR3: CASSPPRIQGTETQYF. The CDR3 region has the DNA TGCGCCAGCAGCCCTCCTAGGATACAGGGAACGGAGACCCAGTACTTC.

In DNA, the CDR3 is TGCAGTGCCCGGACAGGCTATGGCTACACCTTC. It encodes CSARTGYGYTF. The rearrangement links TRBV20-1 to TRBJ1-2; TRBD1 agrees at 7 bases. Germline CDR1 and CDR2: DFQATT and SNEGSKA (reference sequence). This CDR3 contains 11 residues. V lost 6 bases and J lost 4; bases outside the gene matches: 2.

CDR3 nucleotides: TGTGCCAGCAGCTTAGCCCCCGACAGGGTAAACACCGGGGAGCTGTTTTTT. Residues: CASSLAPDRVNTGELFF. V gene TRBV11-2 combines with J gene TRBJ2-2; 7 bases line up with TRBD1. CDR3 length equals 17 residues. The germline CDR1 and CDR2 sequences are SGHAT and FQNNGV. Trimming took 1 base from V and 2 from J; bases not matched to a gene: 7.

The chain joins TRBV29-1 to TRBJ2-5; TRBD1 is a possible D gene (5 bases). Germline V gives CDR1 SQVTM, CDR2 ANQGSEA. This CDR3 has 12 amino acids. The CDR3 DNA sequence: TGCAGGATGGAGTTGGCAGGGGAGACCCAGTACTTC. Translation gives CRMELAGETQYF.

The chain has TRBV5-4 and TRBJ2-7; no definite D call. From germline, CDR1 is SGHNT and CDR2 YYREEE (reference sequence). The V end lost 0 bases, the J end lost 2 bases, and 9 bases lay between the germline ends. The CDR3 loop spans 14 amino acids. CDR3 region: CASSLAQRTYEQYF. DNA of the CDR3: TGTGCCAGCAGCTTGGCACAGCGTACCTACGAGCAGTACTTC.

Here the CDR3 reads CASSLRDRVNTGELFF. DNA of the CDR3: TGTGCCAGCAGCTTAAGGGACAGGGTGAACACCGGGGAGCTGTTTTTT. This chain connects TRBV7-3 to TRBJ2-2; 9 nucleotides align to TRBD1. Trimming at V came to 1 base and at J to 1 base, leaving 1 base not matched to a gene. The germline CDR1 and CDR2 sequences are SGHTA and FQGTGA. This CDR3 has 16 residues. The whole variable domain, remainder taken from reference TRBV7-3 and TRBJ2-2, is GAGVSQTPSNKVTEKGKYVELRCDPISGHTALYWYRQSLGQGPEFLIYFQGTGAADDSGLPNDRFFAVRPEGSVSTLKIQRTERGDSAVYLCASSLRDRVNTGELFFGEGSRLTVL.

The V gene is TRBV29-1, the J gene TRBJ2-7; D gene uncertain. Germline V CDR1 and CDR2: SQVTM, ANQGSEA. Trimming cost V 4 bases and J 2 bases, with 12 bases left between them. The CDR3 contains 13 residues. CDR3: CSVVVPKTYEQYF. CDR3 DNA: TGCAGCGTTGTGGTTCCAAAGACCTACGAGCAGTACTTC.